This T cell receptor (beta chain) was documented in a study of metastatic and nonmetastatic thyroid tumors. Per the original data handling: Researchers built a distant-metastasis classifier for papillary thyroid cancer that drew on CDR3 differences across clinicopathological groups. Via MiXCR, TCRdb re-called the PCR reads. The V and J calls here are based on TCRdb, not the publication. The table has 20,000 or so clones, 15% to 18% seen once. The junction had 8 bases not matched to a gene; V was cut back by 6 bases and J by 5 bases. The CDR3 has 15 residues. Germline V gene sequence: CDR1 MNHNS, CDR2 SASEGT. This clone has a count of ten or more. Its specificity is not known. This may come from a read error, since a much larger clone is one base off. No patient had received any treatment before thyroid surgery. The study, taken as a whole, reports: Compared with benign nodules, malignant thyroid tumors were reported to have significantly higher TCR beta diversity in both blood and tumor.

Sequenced: blood. This clonotype was obtained from a female donor with papillary thyroid cancer or a benign thyroid nodule (not recorded which). Some clones in this sample may be carry-over from other donors' samples. This chain joins TRBV6-1 and TRBJ2-5; TRBD2 agrees at 11 bases. CDR3 region: CASSSLAGGTETQYF. Written as DNA, the CDR3 is TGTGCCAGCAGCTCCCTAGCGGGAGGAACGGAGACCCAGTACTTC.